This entry describes one TCR beta chain. What it recognizes is unknown. A second PCR of roughly 7 to 11 cycles used a sample-barcoded 5' primer and a J-beta primer mix. TCRdb re-called the 5' RACE reads with MiXCR, one entry per CDR3 protein. Of approximately 800,000 distinct CDR3 sequences detected, around 25% appear once; the ten largest clones hold 3.7%. V was pared by 3 bases and J by 3 bases, with 8 bases of the junction left unmatched. In germline, CDR1 is DFQATT, CDR2 SNEGSKA (reference sequence). CDR3 length: 14 amino acids. The source of the sample is a study of blood T cells in healthy people across ages. Study-wide results and limits: The study could not conclusively compare naive and antigen-experienced cells, given its unsorted PBMCs.

This same sample was also taken into another study, of T cells of mothers and their children.

The J gene is TRBJ2-7, the V gene TRBV20-1, with 7 nucleotides matching TRBD2. The receptor was isolated from a boy aged 10-17 years in good health. Sequencing was carried out using blood. DNA of the CDR3: TGCAGTGCTAGGTCTCAGCGGGAAAACTACGAGCAGTACTTC. Translation gives CSARSQRENYEQYF.